These 14 T cell receptor beta chains originate from one sample sequenced in a study of regulatory T cells in long-lasting Graves disease. Time point defined: newly diagnosed GD, antithyroid drugs for less than 3 months. Extracted PBMC RNA gave rise to the TCR library. The authors built TCR beta libraries using iRepertoire HTBI primers and Arm-PCR of CDR3 regions. MiXCR, run by TCRdb on the multiplex PCR reads, gives a single entry per CDR3 protein. This sample has a few hundred thousand distinct CDR3 sequences; around 16% occur once, and the top ten carry over 20%. The sample also formed part of further work on T cells in Graves' hyperthyroidism and ophthalmopathy.

Source: peripheral blood mononuclear cells (PBMCs), taken at new diagnosis, from a patient treated with antithyroid drugs. The receptor source for this set is a woman under 30 with Graves disease.

This clonotype has at least ten counts. The chain links TRBV6-1 to TRBJ2-2; possibly TRBD1 for D (6 bases). Germline V lookup: CDR1 MNHNS, CDR2 SASEGT. This CDR3 comprises 14 residues. Trimming stripped 1 base from V and 4 bases from J, with 7 bases between. The CDR3 DNA reads TGTGCCAGCAGTGAAGGGACAGTCACCGGGGAGCTGTTTTTT. Its translation: CASSEGTVTGELFF.

This clonotype was observed once. It may be a read error: a sequence one base away is much more abundant. The V call is TRBV6-1, the J call TRBJ2-5, with 7 bases fitting TRBD2. CDR3 length: 14 amino acids. From germline, CDR1 is MNHNS and CDR2 SASEGT. The CDR3 spells CANSVGGGQETQYF. In DNA, the CDR3 is TGTGCCAACAGTGTGGGGGGGGGGCAAGAGACCCAGTACTTC.

This clonotype was counted at least ten times. The chain links TRBV28 to TRBJ1-1, with D unresolved. Germline assignment: CDR1 MDHEN and CDR2 SYDVKM. V dropped 8 bases and J dropped 4 bases, with 17 bases sitting between them. The CDR3 contains 14 residues. CDR3 loop: CASVLGASATEAFF. In nucleotides, the CDR3 is TGTGCCAGCGTGTTGGGCGCTTCGGCCACTGAAGCTTTCTTT.

Many counts were recorded for this clonotype. V usage is TRBV20-1 and J usage is TRBJ2-3; D not certain. CDR3 size: 12 residues. Germline values: CDR1 DFQATT, CDR2 SNEGSKA (reference sequence). V shed 7 bases and J shed 4 bases, with 12 bases lying between them. CDR3 sequence reads: CSGKGAADTQYF. The CDR3 DNA sequence: TGCAGTGGGAAAGGAGCTGCAGATACGCAGTATTTT.

This clonotype was observed a handful of times. The chain couples TRBV6-5 to TRBJ1-1; D perhaps matches TRBD1 (5 bases). Germline CDR1 reads MNHEY; CDR2 reads SVGAGI. Trimming left V 4 bases short and J 0 bases short, with 12 bases between. The CDR3 totals 15 residues. The DNA for the CDR3 is TGTGCCAGCAGTTCGTCGGGACTGCTGAACACTGAAGCTTTCTTT. Its protein is CASSSSGLLNTEAFF.

This clonotype appeared a few times. The rearrangement uses TRBV6-1 and TRBJ2-1, with a tentative D call TRBD1 (6 bases). The CDR3 covers 9 residues. V was shortened by 10 bases and J by 11 bases, with 9 bases between the two germline ends. Germline V gives CDR1 MNHNS, CDR2 SASEGT. CDR3 coding DNA: TGTGCCACCCAGGGGCAGCAGTTCTTC. As protein: CATQGQQFF.

This clonotype showed up many times. The CDR3 spells CAIGIRGNEQFF. The CDR3 DNA sequence: TGTGCCATTGGGATAAGGGGCAATGAGCAGTTCTTC. V and J are TRBV30 and TRBJ2-1; tentatively, D is TRBD1 (5 bases). V was pared by 8 bases and J by 6 bases, with 14 bases between. CDR3 size: 12 residues. CDR1 and CDR2 (germline): GTSNPN, SVGIG (reference sequence).

The V gene is TRBV7-9, the J gene TRBJ2-1; 9 bases are shared with TRBD2. V lost 5 bases to trimming and J lost 0 bases; unmatched junction nucleotides: 17. The CDR3 spans 20 residues. CDR1 and CDR2 from the germline V gene are SEHNR and FQNEAQ (reference sequence). In DNA form, the CDR3 reads TGTGCCAGCAGCCCTCCCCGGACTAGCGCCCGCCCAAGCTCCTACAATGAGCAGTTCTTC. This codes for CASSPPRTSARPSSYNEQFF.

The V call is TRBV15, the J call TRBJ2-3, with TRBD2 as a possible D gene (6 bases). Trimming removed 3 bases at V and 1 base at J, with 17 bases between. Germline-derived CDR1 and CDR2 are LNHNV and YYDKDF (reference sequence). The CDR3 extends over 17 amino acids. The CDR3: CATSSPGGTKGTDTQYF. The CDR3 nucleotides read TGTGCCACCAGCAGCCCCGGGGGAACAAAGGGCACAGATACGCAGTATTTT. Full variable domain (outside the CDR3, taken from reference TRBV15 and TRBJ2-3): DAMVIQNPRYQVTQFGKPVTLSCSQTLNHNVMYWYQQKSSQAPKLLFHYYDKDFNNEADTPDNFQSRRPNTSFCFLDIRSPGLGDTAMYLCATSSPGGTKGTDTQYFGPGTRLTVL.

This clonotype was observed many times. The chain couples TRBV10-2 to TRBJ1-1, with D possibly TRBD1 on 5 matching bases. In germline, CDR1 is WSHSY, CDR2 SAAADI. The CDR3 length is 13 residues. V was pared by 8 bases and J by 2 bases, with 12 bases between. CDR3 nucleotides: TGCGCCAGCCAGGGACTGAGCAACACTGAAGCTTTCTTT. This translates into CASQGLSNTEAFF.

This clonotype was counted at least ten times. The chain links TRBV18 to TRBJ2-2, with no clear D. V lost 0 bases and J lost 4, with 9 bases in between. Per germline, CDR1 KGHSH and CDR2 LQKENI. This CDR3 region has 15 residues. CDR3 loop: CASSPPKQSTGELFF. CDR3 DNA sequence: TGTGCCAGCTCACCACCGAAACAGTCCACCGGGGAGCTGTTTTTT.

This clonotype has at least ten counts. This chain joins TRBV20-1 and TRBJ2-3; D not certain. Germline V gene sequence: CDR1 DFQATT, CDR2 SNEGSKA (reference sequence). The V gene lost 0 bases and the J gene lost 0 bases, with 7 bases spanning the gap. The CDR3 has 14 amino acids. CDR3 protein: CSARDSRSTDTQYF. The CDR3 DNA follows: TGCAGTGCTAGAGATTCTAGGAGCACAGATACGCAGTATTTT.

This clonotype was detected ten times or more. The chain combines TRBV14 with TRBJ1-2, with D possibly TRBD1 on 5 matching bases. Germline assignment: CDR1 SGHDN and CDR2 FVKESK. This CDR3 has 16 residues. Trimming cost V 4 bases and J 6 bases, with 21 bases left between them. This CDR3 is CASSPKTGTTRNGYTF. The CDR3 DNA follows: TGTGCCAGCAGCCCCAAGACCGGGACCACTCGGAATGGCTACACCTTC.

This clonotype was detected ten times or more. V is TRBV29-1 and J is TRBJ2-7, with D unclear. The CDR3 length is 16 residues. V was trimmed by 1 base and J by 9 bases, leaving 25 bases between them. Germline loops: CDR1 SQVTM, CDR2 ANQGSEA. CDR3 sequence (DNA): TGCAGCGTTGAAGTCCCCGGTGTTAGGCTTCGCGCAGGGCAGTACTTC. Residues: CSVEVPGVRLRAGQYF.